The sequence of this TCR beta chain was determined in a study of T cells in narcolepsy. TCRdb keeps only in-frame clones here, not all; method: immunoSEQ multiplex PCR. Here the sample spans around 30,000 clones, around four fifths being singletons. This CDR3 is 14 amino acids long. Germline assignment: CDR1 MNHNS and CDR2 SASEGT. V was trimmed by 3 bases and J by 7 bases, leaving 13 bases between them. The sequencing input was CD45RA- memory CD4+ T cells from PBMCs. The receptor was isolated from a human donor with narcolepsy. The chain carries TRBV6-1 and TRBJ1-5; D not resolved. For the CDR3, the DNA is TGTGCCAGCAGTGAGGGGTCCTCTGGACAGCCCCAGCATTTT. It translates to CASSEGSSGQPQHF.